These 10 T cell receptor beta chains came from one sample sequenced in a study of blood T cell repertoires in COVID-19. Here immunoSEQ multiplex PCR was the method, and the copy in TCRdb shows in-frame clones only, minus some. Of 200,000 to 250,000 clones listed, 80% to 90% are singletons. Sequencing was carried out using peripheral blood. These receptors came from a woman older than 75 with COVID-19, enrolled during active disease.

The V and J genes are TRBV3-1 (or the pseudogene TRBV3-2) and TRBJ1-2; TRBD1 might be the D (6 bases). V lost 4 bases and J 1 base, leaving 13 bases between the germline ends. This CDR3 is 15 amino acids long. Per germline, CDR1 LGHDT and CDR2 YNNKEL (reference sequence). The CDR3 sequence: CASSRREQGNYGYTF. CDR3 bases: TGTGCCAGCAGCCGCCGAGAACAGGGTAACTATGGCTACACCTTC.

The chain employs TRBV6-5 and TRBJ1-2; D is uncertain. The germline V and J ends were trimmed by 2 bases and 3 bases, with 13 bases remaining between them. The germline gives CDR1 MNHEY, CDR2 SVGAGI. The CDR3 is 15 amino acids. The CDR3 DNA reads TGTGCCAGCAGTTACGACGGACTCTCTCACTATGGCTACACCTTC. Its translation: CASSYDGLSHYGYTF.

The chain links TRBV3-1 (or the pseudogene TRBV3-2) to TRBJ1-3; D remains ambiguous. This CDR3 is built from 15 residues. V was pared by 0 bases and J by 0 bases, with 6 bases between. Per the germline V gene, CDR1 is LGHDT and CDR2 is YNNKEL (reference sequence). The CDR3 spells CASSQDQVSGNTIYF. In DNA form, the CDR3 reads TGTGCCAGCAGCCAAGACCAGGTCTCTGGAAACACCATATATTTT.

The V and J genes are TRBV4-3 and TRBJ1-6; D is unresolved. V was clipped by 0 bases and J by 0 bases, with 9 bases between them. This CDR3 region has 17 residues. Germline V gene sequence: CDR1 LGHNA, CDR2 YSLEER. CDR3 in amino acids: CASSQDAGSSYNSPLHF. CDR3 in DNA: TGCGCCAGCAGCCAAGATGCGGGGAGCTCCTATAATTCACCCCTCCACTTT.

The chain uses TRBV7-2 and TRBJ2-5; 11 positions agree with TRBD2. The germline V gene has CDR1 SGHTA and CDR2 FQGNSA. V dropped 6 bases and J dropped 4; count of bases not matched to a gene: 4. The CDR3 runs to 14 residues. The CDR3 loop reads CASRSGLAGETQYF. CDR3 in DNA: TGTGCCAGCAGGTCAGGACTAGCGGGAGAGACCCAGTACTTC.

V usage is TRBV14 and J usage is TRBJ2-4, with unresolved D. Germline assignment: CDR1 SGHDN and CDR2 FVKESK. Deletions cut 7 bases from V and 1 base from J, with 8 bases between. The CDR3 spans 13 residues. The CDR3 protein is CASTYRAKNIQYF. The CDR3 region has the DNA TGTGCCAGCACCTACCGGGCCAAAAACATTCAGTACTTC.

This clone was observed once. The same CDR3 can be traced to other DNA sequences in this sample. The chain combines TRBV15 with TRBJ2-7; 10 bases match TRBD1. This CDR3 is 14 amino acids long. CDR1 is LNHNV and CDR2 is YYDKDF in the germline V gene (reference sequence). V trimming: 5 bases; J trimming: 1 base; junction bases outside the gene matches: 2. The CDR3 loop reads CATSRDRGSYEQYF. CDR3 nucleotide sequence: TGTGCCACCAGCCGGGACAGGGGATCCTACGAGCAGTACTTC.

CDR3 loop: CASSQDPNRRGMNTEAFF. The CDR3 DNA reads TGTGCCAGCAGCCAAGACCCTAACAGAAGGGGCATGAACACTGAAGCTTTCTTT. The V gene is TRBV3-1 (or the pseudogene TRBV3-2), the J gene TRBJ1-1, with D maybe TRBD1 (5 bases). The length of the CDR3 is 18 residues. Germline V CDR1 and CDR2: LGHDT, YNNKEL (reference sequence). Trimming took off 0 bases at V and 0 bases at J, with 17 bases between the two ends.

CDR3 bases: TGTGCCTGGAGTCCCGGGGGGGCCTTTGCAACTAATGAAAAACTGTTTTTT. Translation gives CAWSPGGAFATNEKLFF. This chain uses TRBV30 with TRBJ1-4; maybe TRBD1 (6 bases). The CDR3 has 17 amino acids. CDR1 and CDR2 from the germline V gene are GTSNPN and SVGIG (reference sequence). The V end was cut by 2 bases, the J end by 0 bases, with 16 bases between.

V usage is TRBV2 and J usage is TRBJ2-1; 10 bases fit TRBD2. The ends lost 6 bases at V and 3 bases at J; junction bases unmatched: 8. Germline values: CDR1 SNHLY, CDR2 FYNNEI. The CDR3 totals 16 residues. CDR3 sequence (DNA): TGTGCCAGCAGGCGGACTAGCGGACCTTACTACAATGAGCAGTTCTTC. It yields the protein CASRRTSGPYYNEQFF.